The source of this T cell receptor beta chain is a study of cytomegalovirus exposure and HLA in healthy donors. Study-wide background: The 500 to 750 first-cohort repertoires and the 120 or so validation repertoires shared the same platform, a later analysis reported.

Concerning this clone itself: Its specificity is unknown.

Whole-study results and caveats: The majority of TCR sequences were rare, yet some public TCRs appeared in many donors. Subsequent analysis showed first-cohort TCR clusters tending to co-occur in around 110 validation repertoires.

Sequencing used immunoSEQ multiplex PCR; TCRdb keeps in-frame clones, though not all of them. This sample has 200,000 to 250,000 clones, with over 80% found just once. The sample taken for sequencing was PBMCs. This clonotype was obtained from a woman younger than 45 in good health and CMV-seropositive.

CDR3 protein: CSVEPNTEAFF. In DNA form, the CDR3 reads TGCAGCGTTGAGCCGAACACTGAAGCTTTCTTT. The chain combines TRBV29-1 with TRBJ1-1; D is unresolved. CDR3 size: 11 residues. Per germline, CDR1 SQVTM and CDR2 ANQGSEA. Trimming removed 3 bases from V and 1 base from J, with 3 bases in between.